Listed here are 20 T cell receptor beta chains from one sample, sequenced in a study of blood T cell repertoires in COVID-19 (dated by TCRdb to about 2020). Library generation was performed with the immunoSEQ multiplex PCR assay. TCRdb obtained this table from immuneACCESS and retained in-frame rearrangements with V and J assigned. These tables miss some clones; where compared with another copy, unresolved V genes account for less than half of the shortfall, and the remainder is unexplained. In this sample the table shows around 64,000 clones, 86% of which occur a single time. The ten largest clones represent roughly 3% of the sample. What was sequenced was peripheral blood. The receptors were gathered from a man aged 45-60 years with active COVID-19.

The chain is built from TRBV6-6 and TRBJ1-5, with unresolved D. V was shortened by 2 bases and J by 5 bases, with 4 bases between the two germline ends. Germline V lookup: CDR1 MNHNY, CDR2 SVGAGI (reference sequence). The CDR3 consists of 12 residues. In DNA form, the CDR3 reads TGTGCCAGCAGTTACCCCGATCAGCCCCAGCATTTT. Its translation: CASSYPDQPQHF.

The J gene is TRBJ2-5, the V gene TRBV30, with 7 bases that match TRBD2. In germline, CDR1 is GTSNPN, CDR2 SVGIG (reference sequence). CDR3 length: 12 residues. V lost 3 bases, J lost 5 bases, and 3 bases stayed unmatched. CDR3 sequence: CAWRGGWETQYF. CDR3 nucleotide sequence: TGTGCCTGGAGGGGAGGGTGGGAGACCCAGTACTTC.

J is TRBJ2-3 and V is TRBV4-3, with D perhaps matching TRBD1 (5 bases). This CDR3 has 16 residues. Trimming took off 1 base at V and 4 bases at J, with 15 bases between the two ends. Germline V lookup: CDR1 LGHNA, CDR2 YSLEER. CDR3 DNA sequence: TGCGCCAGCAGCCAAGGGACACCGACCCCCCCAGATACGCAGTATTTT. It specifies CASSQGTPTPPDTQYF.

This chain connects TRBV19 to TRBJ2-3, with D maybe TRBD2 (5 bases). Looked up from germline, CDR1 is LNHDA and CDR2 is SQIVND (reference sequence). The V end was cut by 5 bases, the J end by 4 bases, with 13 bases between. The length of the CDR3 is 14 residues. The chain's CDR3 is CASSVPEEADTQYF. As DNA, the CDR3 is TGTGCCAGTAGTGTTCCGGAGGAGGCAGATACGCAGTATTTT.

The CDR3 nucleotides read TGTGCCATCCCAGGGGGGACCCTGAACGATGAAGCTTTCTTT. Its translation: CAIPGGTLNDEAFF. V gene TRBV6-5 combines with J gene TRBJ1-1; 7 nucleotides align to TRBD1. The junction had 15 bases not matched to a gene; V was cut back by 10 bases and J by 7 bases. Per the germline V gene, CDR1 is MNHEY and CDR2 is SVGAGI. CDR3 length equals 14 residues.

This chain joins TRBV12-2 and TRBJ1-1; TRBD1, the D gene given by the table, was not confirmed from the DNA. TRBV12-2 is a listed pseudogene. The CDR3 contains 14 residues. The CDR3: CASRPGQGDTEAFF. CDR3 coding DNA: TGTGCAAGTCGCCCGGGACAGGGGGACACTGAAGCTTTCTTT.

This clone has more than one count but fewer than ten. The chain is built from TRBV3-1 (or the pseudogene TRBV3-2) and TRBJ2-1; 7 bases fit TRBD2. Germline values: CDR1 LGHDT, CDR2 YNNKEL (reference sequence). V trimming: 4 bases; J trimming: 1 base; junction bases outside the gene matches: 7. CDR3 length: 16 residues. The CDR3 DNA is TGTGCCAGCAGCCGCCCCCCCGGGGGGTCCTACAATGAGCAGTTCTTC. Encoded protein: CASSRPPGGSYNEQFF.

CDR3 amino acids: CASSPGVDTEAFF. CDR3 DNA: TGTGCCAGCAGTCCAGGGGTGGACACTGAAGCTTTCTTT. J is TRBJ1-1 and V is TRBV6-5; tentatively, D is TRBD1 (6 bases). Trimming stripped 5 bases from V and 3 bases from J, with 10 bases between. This CDR3 has 13 residues. Germline V gene lookup returns CDR1 MNHEY and CDR2 SVGAGI.

DNA of the CDR3: TGTGCCAGCAAGATTCGCGCCGGGGAGCTGTTTTTT. Translating it yields CASKIRAGELFF. The chain joins TRBV7-6 to TRBJ2-2; D unclear. Germline V gives CDR1 SGHVS, CDR2 FNYEAQ. V was pared by 7 bases and J by 6 bases, with 9 bases between. This CDR3 has 12 amino acids.

The chain has TRBV5-5 and TRBJ2-2, with a possible D match to TRBD2 (6 bases). CDR1 and CDR2 (germline): SGHKS, YYEKEE (reference sequence). There are 16 residues in the CDR3. Trimming left V 2 bases short and J 1 base short, with 12 bases between. CDR3 region: CASSFLGGENTGELFF. DNA of the CDR3: TGTGCCAGCAGCTTTTTGGGGGGAGAGAACACCGGGGAGCTGTTTTTT. Filled out from reference TRBV5-5 and TRBJ2-2, the complete variable domain reads DAGVTQSPTHLIKTRGQQVTLRCSPISGHKSVSWYQQVLGQGPQFIFQYYEKEERGRGNFPDRFSARQFPNYSSELNVNALLLGDSALYLCASSFLGGENTGELFFGEGSRLTVL.

The J gene is TRBJ2-2, the V gene TRBV7-9, with 9 bases identical to TRBD2. The CDR3 sequence is 15 residues long. V dropped 7 bases and J dropped 4; count of bases not matched to a gene: 7. CDR1 and CDR2 from the germline V gene are SEHNR and FQNEAQ (reference sequence). Here the CDR3 reads CASKLVAGVTGELFF. The CDR3 DNA is TGTGCCAGCAAATTGGTAGCGGGAGTCACCGGGGAGCTGTTTTTT.

The rearrangement joins TRBV28 to TRBJ2-7; TRBD2 agrees at 8 bases. From germline, CDR1 is MDHEN and CDR2 SYDVKM. This CDR3 contains 12 residues. V was pared by 5 bases and J by 5 bases, with 2 bases of the junction left unmatched. This CDR3 reads CASSGLAHEQYF. In DNA, the CDR3 is TGTGCCAGCAGTGGACTAGCCCACGAGCAGTACTTC.

This rearrangement joins TRBV6-5 to TRBJ1-5; 7 bases are a match to TRBD1. This CDR3 region has 14 residues. Per the germline V gene, CDR1 is MNHEY and CDR2 is SVGAGI. V lost 6 bases to trimming and J lost 4 bases; unmatched junction nucleotides: 6. CDR3 protein: CASRTTGVNQPQHF. CDR3 sequence (DNA): TGTGCCAGCAGAACTACAGGGGTGAATCAGCCCCAGCATTTT.

This sequence joins TRBV7-8 and TRBJ1-4; D call uncertain. CDR1 SGHVS and CDR2 FQNEAQ come from the germline V gene. The CDR3 loop spans 14 amino acids. Trimming removed 3 bases at V and 5 bases at J, with 10 bases between. CDR3 coding DNA: TGTGCCAGCAGCTTGGGCAGGTCAAATGAAAAACTGTTTTTT. This codes for CASSLGRSNEKLFF.

J is TRBJ1-1 and V is TRBV7-2; D unresolved. The CDR3 length is 14 residues. V lost 1 base and J lost 6, with 12 bases in between. Germline CDR1 SGHTA, CDR2 FQGNSA. In DNA form, the CDR3 reads TGTGCCAGCAGCTTAGTCAGCAGGATCCCTGAAGCTTTCTTT. Its translation: CASSLVSRIPEAFF.

This clone was recorded a few times. This chain connects TRBV7-9 to TRBJ1-2, with 11 nucleotides matching TRBD1. The germline gives CDR1 SEHNR, CDR2 FQNEAQ (reference sequence). The length of the CDR3 is 14 residues. The V and J ends lost 5 bases and 7 bases, in that order; junction bases with no gene match: 6. The CDR3 region is CASSRGQGAGGYTF. CDR3 sequence (DNA): TGTGCCAGCAGCCGAGGACAGGGGGCGGGTGGCTACACCTTC.

The chain couples TRBV3-1 (or the pseudogene TRBV3-2) to TRBJ2-1, with D maybe TRBD1 (7 bases). Germline CDR1 is LGHDT and CDR2 is YNNKEL (reference sequence). V gave up 0 bases and J gave up 5 bases, with 17 bases separating them. The CDR3 runs 17 residues. The CDR3 DNA reads TGTGCCAGCAGCCAAGAGCGGGACAGCCGACTACACAATGAGCAGTTCTTC. Translation: CASSQERDSRLHNEQFF.

The chain combines TRBV5-4 with TRBJ1-1; D is uncertain. V was cut by 0 bases and J by 5 bases, with 14 bases left in between. CDR1 is SGHNT and CDR2 is YYREEE in the germline V gene (reference sequence). The CDR3 has 15 amino acids. CDR3: CASSLGLREETEAFF. The CDR3 DNA reads TGTGCCAGCAGCTTGGGGCTGAGGGAAGAGACTGAAGCTTTCTTT.

In DNA form, the CDR3 reads TGTGCCAGCAGCCCTTTGCGGGGGGCCGTCAACACTGAGCAGTTCTTC. This codes for CASSPLRGAVNTEQFF. The chain uses TRBV3-1 (or the pseudogene TRBV3-2) and TRBJ2-1, with 8 bases matching TRBD2. The germline V gene encodes CDR1 LGHDT and CDR2 YNNKEL (reference sequence). The V and J ends lost 4 bases and 9 bases, in that order; junction bases with no gene match: 14. This CDR3 region has 16 residues.

J is TRBJ2-1 and V is TRBV4-1, with a tentative D call TRBD2 (6 bases). V was pared by 0 bases and J by 8 bases, with 17 bases between. This CDR3 region has 16 residues. Germline loops: CDR1 MGHRA, CDR2 YSYEKL. CDR3 residues: CASSQDFFGAGYEQFF. The CDR3 nucleotides are TGCGCCAGCAGCCAAGATTTTTTCGGGGCGGGATATGAGCAGTTCTTC.